This section outlines one TCR beta chain sequence together with its context. Its target is unknown. The CDR3 sequence is 14 residues long. Germline V gene data show CDR1 as SGHRS and CDR2 as YFSETQ. V lost 0 bases, J lost 5 bases, and 12 bases lay in between. Sequenced by immunoSEQ multiplex PCR; TCRdb stores in-frame clones only, minus some. The sample includes 130,000 to 150,000 clones, 80% to 95% of them seen just once. The data are from a study of graft-versus-host responses after intestinal transplantation. Study-level background: Every recipient had anti-thymocyte globulin induction and approximately three years of tacrolimus plus steroids.

Study-wide results and caveats: Marrow from the recipient contained GvH clones, some of which had appeared first in ileum or blood. Early post-transplant HvG declines tracked with peak circulating GvH clone levels.

This sequence originates from a human donor who received an intestinal transplant. J is TRBJ2-7 and V is TRBV5-1, with a possible D match to TRBD1 (5 bases). The input for sequencing was unstimulated CD4+ T cells sorted from spleen or lymph node cells, taken before intestinal transplant. Here the CDR3 DNA reads TGCGCCAGCAGCTTGGTAGCAGGGTCGAACGAGCAGTACTTC. Translating gives CASSLVAGSNEQYF.